Below are 8 T cell receptor beta chains sequenced from a single sample in a study of T cell responses to AZD1222 COVID-19 vaccine. The assay was immunoSEQ multiplex PCR, and TCRdb's table has in-frame clones only and misses some. The data show around 140,000 clones, with roughly 91% seen just once and about 9% held by the top ten. The sequences come from peripheral blood, collected on day 0 of AZD1222 vaccination. These receptors were taken from an adult in good health.

The chain uses TRBV20-1 and TRBJ1-2; D gene uncertain. The CDR3 runs to 11 residues. The V end was cut by 3 bases, the J end by 6 bases, with 8 bases between. CDR1 is DFQATT, CDR2 SNEGSKA, per germline (reference sequence). CDR3 sequence: CSASSRDGYTF. CDR3 bases: TGCAGTGCTAGTTCACGAGATGGCTACACCTTC.

The chain is built from TRBV4-1 and TRBJ1-4; weak D call: TRBD1 (5 bases). Per germline, CDR1 MGHRA and CDR2 YSYEKL. The CDR3 totals 14 residues. Trimming pared 2 bases from V and 3 bases from J, leaving 7 bases between. For the CDR3, the DNA is TGCGCCAGCAGCCAACTGGGGGCTAATGAAAAACTGTTTTTT. This codes for CASSQLGANEKLFF.

The rearrangement links TRBV7-2 to TRBJ1-2; a possible D gene is TRBD1 (5 bases). The CDR3 sequence is 14 residues long. The V end was cut by 5 bases, the J end by 4 bases, with 14 bases between. The germline gives CDR1 SGHTA, CDR2 FQGNSA. The CDR3 is CASSIDRGSYGYTF. The CDR3 DNA is TGTGCCAGCAGCATAGACAGAGGGAGCTATGGCTACACCTTC.

This sequence joins TRBV2 and TRBJ2-2; the match to TRBD1 covers 9 bases. This CDR3 has 16 residues. J was trimmed by 0 bases and V by 7 bases; bases with no gene match: 6. Looked up from germline, CDR1 is SNHLY and CDR2 is FYNNEI. The DNA of the CDR3 is TGTGCCAGCATGGACAGGGGCCCTTCGAACACCGGGGAGCTGTTTTTT. Amino acids: CASMDRGPSNTGELFF. The variable domain in full, completed from reference TRBV2 and TRBJ2-2, reads EPEVTQTPSHQVTQMGQEVILRCVPISNHLYFYWYRQILGQKVEFLVSFYNNEISEKSEIFDDQFSVERPDGSNFTLKIRSTKLEDSAMYFCASMDRGPSNTGELFFGEGSRLTVL.

The rearrangement joins TRBV7-3 to TRBJ2-3; D is unresolved. The CDR3 loop spans 16 amino acids. The germline V and J ends were trimmed by 1 base and 5 bases, with 16 bases remaining between them. CDR1 is SGHTA and CDR2 is FQGTGA in the germline V gene. CDR3 in amino acids: CASSLKTQGVGDTQYF. The CDR3 nucleotides are TGTGCCAGCAGCTTAAAGACCCAAGGTGTAGGAGATACGCAGTATTTT.

This clone was observed a handful of times. The chain uses TRBV10-3 and TRBJ1-2, with no clear D. CDR1 and CDR2 from the germline V gene are ENHRY and SYGVKD. CDR3 length: 10 amino acids. Trimming removed 6 bases from V and 6 bases from J, with 5 bases in between. DNA for the CDR3: TGTGCCATCAGATCGAATGGCTACACCTTC. Its protein is CAIRSNGYTF.

The V and J genes are TRBV7-9 and TRBJ1-2; D unresolved. CDR1 and CDR2 (germline): SEHNR, FQNEAQ (reference sequence). The length of the CDR3 is 14 residues. V was clipped by 3 bases and J by 2 bases, with 10 bases between them. The CDR3 DNA reads TGTGCCAGCAGCTTCCGGGGAGCGAACTATGGCTACACCTTC. Its protein product is CASSFRGANYGYTF.

The chain recombines TRBV24-1 with TRBJ1-5; 10 nucleotides agree with TRBD1. The V gene end was trimmed by 4 bases and the J gene end by 8 bases; junction bases not matched to a gene: 19. The CDR3 spans 19 residues. Germline CDR1 and CDR2: KGHDR and SFDVKD. The CDR3 loop is CATSDRRQGARSRLKPQHF. In nucleotides, the CDR3 is TGTGCCACCAGTGACCGTCGACAGGGGGCGCGGTCTCGTCTAAAGCCCCAGCATTTT.